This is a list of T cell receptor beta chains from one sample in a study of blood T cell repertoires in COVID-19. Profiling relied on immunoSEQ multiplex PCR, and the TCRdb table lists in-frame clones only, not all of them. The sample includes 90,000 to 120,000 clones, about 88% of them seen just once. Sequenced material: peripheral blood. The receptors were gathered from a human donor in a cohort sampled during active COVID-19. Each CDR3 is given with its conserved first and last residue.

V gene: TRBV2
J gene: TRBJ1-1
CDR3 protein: CAKRSSMNTEAFF

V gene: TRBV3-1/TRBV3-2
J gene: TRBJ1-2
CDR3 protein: CASLTPRDGGYTF

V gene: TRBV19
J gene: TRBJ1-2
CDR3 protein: CASSQPGQGDGYTF

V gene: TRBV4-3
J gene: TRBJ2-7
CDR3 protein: CASSQDRSGGASWEQYF

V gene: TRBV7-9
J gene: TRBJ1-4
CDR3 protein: CASSLATGKKLFF

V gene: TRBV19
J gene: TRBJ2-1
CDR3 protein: CASKLAGVGNEQFF

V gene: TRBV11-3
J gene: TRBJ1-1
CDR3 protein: CASSLVAGGNTEAFF

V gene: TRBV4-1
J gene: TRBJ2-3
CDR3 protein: CASSQILALAGGPPDTQYF

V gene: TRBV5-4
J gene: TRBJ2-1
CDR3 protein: CASSLLGAGEQFF

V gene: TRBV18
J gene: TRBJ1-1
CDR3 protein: CASSPEQGNAFF

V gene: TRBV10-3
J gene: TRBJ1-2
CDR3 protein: CAISGTLQGADGYTF

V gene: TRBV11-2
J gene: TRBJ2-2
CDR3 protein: CASSPIGTQPTGELFF

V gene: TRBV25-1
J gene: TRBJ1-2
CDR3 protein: CASSAGGVDGYTF

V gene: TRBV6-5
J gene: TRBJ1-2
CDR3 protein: CASTFGPNYGYTF

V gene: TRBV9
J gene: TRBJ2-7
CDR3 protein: CASSDLTGTGEQYF

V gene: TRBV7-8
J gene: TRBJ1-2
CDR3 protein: CASSPRQGDHPNYGYTF

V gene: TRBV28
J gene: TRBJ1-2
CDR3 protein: CASSTGTPLNYGYTF

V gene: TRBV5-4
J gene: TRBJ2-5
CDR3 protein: CASSFEPDRGYGETQYF

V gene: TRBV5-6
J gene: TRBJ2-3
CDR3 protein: CASHRAGADTQYF

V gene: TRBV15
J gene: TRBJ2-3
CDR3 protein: CATSRSAGSSTDTQYF

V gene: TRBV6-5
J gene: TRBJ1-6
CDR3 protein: CASSPHARGSPLHF

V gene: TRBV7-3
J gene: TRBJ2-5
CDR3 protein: CASSLSRQETQYF

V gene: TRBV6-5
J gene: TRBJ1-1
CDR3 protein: CAITGQGNTEAFF

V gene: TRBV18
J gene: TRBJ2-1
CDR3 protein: CASSPAGLAGAYSYNEQFF

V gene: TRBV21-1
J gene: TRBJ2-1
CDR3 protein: CASSNLQGPWNEQFF

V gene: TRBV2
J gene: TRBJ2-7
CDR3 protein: CASSQITGWGEQYF

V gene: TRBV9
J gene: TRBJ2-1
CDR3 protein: CASSVGLGASGTSYNEQFF

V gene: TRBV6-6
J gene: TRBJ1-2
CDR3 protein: CASRRGPANYGYTF

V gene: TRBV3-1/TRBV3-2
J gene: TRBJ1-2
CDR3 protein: CASSQDFGRNYGYTF

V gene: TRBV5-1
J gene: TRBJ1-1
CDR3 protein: CASSLETGMWAFF

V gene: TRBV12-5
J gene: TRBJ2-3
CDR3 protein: CASGLVPGLAGGPSSTDTQYF

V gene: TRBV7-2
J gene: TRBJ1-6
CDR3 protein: CASSQTGTGDSPLHF

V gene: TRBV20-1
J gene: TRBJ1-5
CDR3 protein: CSASGDSNQPQHF

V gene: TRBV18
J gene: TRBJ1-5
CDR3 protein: CASSSYRGTGVYSNQPQHF

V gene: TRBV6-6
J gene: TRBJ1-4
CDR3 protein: CASSPSNYGEKLFF

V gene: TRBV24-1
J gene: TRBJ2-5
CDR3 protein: CATSDSGQGGETQYF

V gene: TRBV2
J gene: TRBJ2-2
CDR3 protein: CASRVAGGPTGELFF

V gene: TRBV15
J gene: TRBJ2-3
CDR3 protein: CATSRVAGELDTQYF

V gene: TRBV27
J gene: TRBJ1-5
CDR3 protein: CASSLFSTNGGPQHF

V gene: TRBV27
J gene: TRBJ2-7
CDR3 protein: CASSTGTSHEQYF

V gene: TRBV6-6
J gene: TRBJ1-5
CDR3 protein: CASSSRTGYNQPQHF

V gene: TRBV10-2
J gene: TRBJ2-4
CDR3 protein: CASSDQLGDQYF

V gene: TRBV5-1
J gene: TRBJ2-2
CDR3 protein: CASSLGQTGELFF

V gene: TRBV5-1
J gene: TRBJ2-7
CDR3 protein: CASSAGLAGASYEQYF